What follows are 22 T cell receptor beta chains derived from one specimen sequenced in a study of siplizumab effects on memory and regulatory T cells. Profiled with immunoSEQ multiplex PCR; TCRdb holds only in-frame clones, not every one. The top ten hold about 1.8% of the sample, which has roughly 120,000 clones, 90% to 95% seen once. The specimen sequenced was non-Treg CD4+ T cells sorted from blood. These receptors all come from a human donor in good health.

Turning to this clone: Other DNA sequences of this sample code for an identical CDR3. This chain joins TRBV11-2 and TRBJ1-5; TRBD1 is a possible D gene (5 bases). V was pared by 0 bases and J by 7 bases, with 7 bases between. The CDR3 length is 13 residues. The germline CDR1 and CDR2 sequences are SGHAT and FQNNGV. The CDR3 DNA follows: TGTGCCAGCAGCTTAGACCGGGGGCAGCCCCAGCATTTT. Translating gives CASSLDRGQPQHF.

The V and J genes are TRBV7-2 and TRBJ2-1; 7 nucleotides match TRBD2. V dropped 1 base and J dropped 0; count of bases not matched to a gene: 6. Germline loops: CDR1 SGHTA, CDR2 FQGNSA. This CDR3 has 17 amino acids. The CDR3 sequence is CASSLVSSGSSYNEQFF. The CDR3 DNA is TGTGCCAGCAGCTTAGTCTCTAGCGGAAGCTCCTACAATGAGCAGTTCTTC.

The CDR3 loop reads CASSFQAIPYEQYF. In DNA, the CDR3 is TGTGCCAGCAGCTTTCAAGCAATACCCTACGAGCAGTACTTC. The V gene is TRBV5-6, the J gene TRBJ2-7; D is undetermined. The CDR3 is made up of 14 amino acids. Germline lookup yields CDR1 SGHDT and CDR2 YYEEEE. V was shortened by 2 bases and J by 2 bases, with 11 bases between the two germline ends.

The V gene is TRBV6-5, the J gene TRBJ2-1, with TRBD1 matching 9 bases. J lost 8 bases, V lost 5 bases, and 4 bases had no gene match. There are 13 residues in the CDR3. The germline gives CDR1 MNHEY, CDR2 SVGAGI. Here the CDR3 DNA reads TGTGCCAGCAGTAAGGACAGGGGCCATGAGCAGTTCTTC. Amino acids: CASSKDRGHEQFF.

The J gene is TRBJ2-5, the V gene TRBV5-4, with D perhaps TRBD2 (6 bases). CDR1 is SGHNT, CDR2 YYREEE, per germline (reference sequence). The CDR3 is 13 amino acids. Trimming shortened V by 4 bases and J by 2 bases, and 9 bases separated the two germline ends. The CDR3 region has the DNA TGTGCCAGCAGCCGGGACTTGCAAGAGACCCAGTACTTC. Translation: CASSRDLQETQYF.

The chain couples TRBV7-2 to TRBJ1-2; no firm D call. Deletions cut 1 base from V and 5 bases from J, with 8 bases between. This CDR3 comprises 13 residues. CDR1 is SGHTA and CDR2 is FQGNSA in the germline V gene. The CDR3, as DNA: TGTGCCAGCAGCTTAGACGACGGATATGGCTACACCTTC. This translates into CASSLDDGYGYTF.

This chain connects TRBV5-1 to TRBJ2-5; TRBD1 aligns across 8 bases. CDR3 length: 13 amino acids. Looked up from germline, CDR1 is SGHRS and CDR2 is YFSETQ. V lost 4 bases to trimming and J lost 3 bases; unmatched junction nucleotides: 2. The CDR3 reads CASSQGAEETQYF. The CDR3 coding sequence is TGCGCCAGCAGCCAGGGGGCGGAAGAGACCCAGTACTTC. Combining the CDR3 with reference TRBV5-1 and TRBJ2-5 gives the whole variable domain KAGVTQTPRYLIKTRGQQVTLSCSPISGHRSVSWYQQTPGQGLQFLFEYFSETQRNKGNFPGRFSGRQFSNSRSEMNVSTLELGDSALYLCASSQGAEETQYFGPGTRLLVL.

The chain recombines TRBV5-1 with TRBJ1-5, with a weak D call TRBD1 (5 bases). Trimming removed 0 bases from V and 3 bases from J, with 10 bases in between. The CDR3 contains 15 residues. CDR1 is SGHRS, CDR2 YFSETQ, per germline. CDR3 in amino acids: CASSLVGGDNQPQHF. CDR3 sequence (DNA): TGCGCCAGCAGCTTGGTTGGGGGAGACAATCAGCCCCAGCATTTT.

This chain uses TRBV4-1 with TRBJ2-3; no firm D call. Germline V gene lookup returns CDR1 MGHRA and CDR2 YSYEKL. V was pared by 0 bases and J by 0 bases, with 7 bases between. This CDR3 is 15 amino acids long. The DNA of the CDR3 is TGCGCCAGCAGCCAAGAGCTGACCAGCACAGATACGCAGTATTTT. Translated, it gives CASSQELTSTDTQYF.

The CDR3 DNA follows: TGTGCCAGCAGCTTAGGGGACTACTTCGACAATGAGCAGTTCTTC. This translates into CASSLGDYFDNEQFF. The rearrangement links TRBV7-2 to TRBJ2-1; 7 bases agree with TRBD2. CDR1 and CDR2 (germline): SGHTA, FQGNSA. This CDR3 has 15 residues. Losses at the gene ends were 1 base for V and 5 bases for J; bases not matched to a gene: 5.

V gene TRBV27 combines with J gene TRBJ1-4, with a tentative D call TRBD1 (6 bases). The V gene lost 4 bases and the J gene lost 8 bases, with 20 bases spanning the gap. The CDR3 has 16 residues. Looked up from germline, CDR1 is MNHEY and CDR2 is SMNVEV (reference sequence). The CDR3, as DNA: TGTGCCAGCAGTTCTATTCACAGGGTTTGGGGCGAAAAACTGTTTTTT. Translation gives CASSSIHRVWGEKLFF.

This chain connects TRBV7-2 to TRBJ2-7; 10 nucleotides align to TRBD1. Trimming took 1 base from V and 6 from J; bases not matched to a gene: 6. Per the germline V gene, CDR1 is SGHTA and CDR2 is FQGNSA. The CDR3 is 15 residues long. CDR3 in amino acids: CASSLGLTGGAEQYF. DNA for the CDR3: TGTGCCAGCAGCTTAGGGCTGACAGGGGGCGCCGAGCAGTACTTC.

J is TRBJ2-6 and V is TRBV19; D not resolved. CDR1 LNHDA and CDR2 SQIVND come from the germline V gene (reference sequence). The CDR3 has 14 amino acids. The CDR3 coding sequence is TGTGTCACCGCCCCGGGCTCCGGGGCCAACGTCCTGACTTTC. Encoded protein: CVTAPGSGANVLTF.

This sequence joins TRBV4-1 and TRBJ2-3; D remains ambiguous. The CDR3 has 16 residues. The V gene's germline CDR1 is MGHRA and CDR2 YSYEKL. Between the trimmed V and J ends, which lost 1 base and 2 bases, there was a span of 13 bases. In DNA, the CDR3 is TGCGCCAGCAGCCAAGCTACGAAGGCGCCCACAGATACGCAGTATTTT. Translated, it gives CASSQATKAPTDTQYF.

The rearrangement links TRBV19 to TRBJ2-7; D gene ambiguous. The germline V gene encodes CDR1 LNHDA and CDR2 SQIVND (reference sequence). Trimming took off 9 bases at V and 2 bases at J, with 11 bases between the two ends. This CDR3 comprises 12 residues. CDR3 nucleotide sequence: TGTGCCAGCCGTTCCCCGGCCTACGAGCAGTACTTC. Translating gives CASRSPAYEQYF.

The V and J genes are TRBV21-1 and TRBJ2-2; the D call TRBD2 from the table was never checked on the DNA. TRBV21-1 is termed a pseudogene. The CDR3 runs to 16 residues. This CDR3 reads CAPPPYGGQGTGELFF. The CDR3, as DNA: TGTGCCCCCCCGCCCTACGGGGGGCAGGGCACCGGGGAGCTGTTTTTT.

V gene TRBV7-8 combines with J gene TRBJ2-2; D is perhaps TRBD1 or TRBD2 (5 bases each). Germline CDR1 reads SGHVS; CDR2 reads FQNEAQ. There are 17 residues in the CDR3. Trimming removed 0 bases at V and 5 bases at J, with 16 bases between. The CDR3 region has the DNA TGTGCCAGCAGCTTAGCGATCAGGGACCCAGGGACCGGGGAGCTGTTTTTT. Encoded protein: CASSLAIRDPGTGELFF.

CDR3 in DNA: TGTGCCAGCGCCGTTACAGGGATTTGGTCTGAAGCTTTCTTT. This gives the protein CASAVTGIWSEAFF. This chain uses TRBV27 with TRBJ1-1; D perhaps matches TRBD1 (6 bases). Germline CDR1 MNHEY, CDR2 SMNVEV (reference sequence). Trimming left V 8 bases short and J 6 bases short, with 19 bases between. The CDR3 sequence is 14 residues long.

This sequence joins TRBV18 and TRBJ1-4; tentatively, D is TRBD1 (6 bases). The germline V and J ends were trimmed by 3 bases and 8 bases, with 10 bases remaining between them. CDR3 length: 13 residues. The germline V gene has CDR1 KGHSH and CDR2 LQKENI. The CDR3 DNA follows: TGTGCCAGCTCACCCCTAGGGGGGGAAAAACTGTTTTTT. Translating gives CASSPLGGEKLFF.

V and J are TRBV5-4 and TRBJ1-2; weak D call: TRBD1 (6 bases). The CDR3 contains 13 residues. From germline, CDR1 is SGHNT and CDR2 YYREEE (reference sequence). Between the trimmed V and J ends, which lost 3 bases and 4 bases, there was a span of 10 bases. CDR3 in amino acids: CASSSGGLYGYTF. The CDR3 DNA follows: TGTGCCAGCAGCTCCGGGGGGCTCTATGGCTACACCTTC.

This chain uses TRBV2 with TRBJ1-6, with 7 bases fitting TRBD1. V dropped 4 bases and J dropped 9; count of bases not matched to a gene: 6. The germline gives CDR1 SNHLY, CDR2 FYNNEI. The CDR3 covers 14 residues. In nucleotides, the CDR3 is TGTGCCAGCAGTGTCGAGGGGGCTGGTTCACCCCTCCACTTT. Protein product: CASSVEGAGSPLHF.

The chain has TRBV5-4 and TRBJ2-1, with 9 bases identical to TRBD1. The CDR3 consists of 16 residues. Germline assignment: CDR1 SGHNT and CDR2 YYREEE (reference sequence). Trimming removed 3 bases from V and 5 bases from J; junction bases left unmatched: 9. The CDR3 here is CASSSTGGLLNNEQFF. In DNA, the CDR3 is TGTGCCAGCAGCTCAACAGGGGGCCTCTTAAACAATGAGCAGTTCTTC.